One and the same sample provided the 15 T cell receptor beta chains below, sequenced in a study of a mutant IDH1 vaccine in newly diagnosed glioma. For these TCRs, the target antigens are not known. Time point denoted: week 35, safety follow-up. With topical imiquimod, each dose of the vaccine consisted of 300 ug of mutant IDH1 20-mer peptide. The assay was immunoSEQ multiplex PCR, and TCRdb's table has in-frame clones only and misses some. The sample carries tens of thousands of clones, 74% recorded once. The sample consisted of PBMCs, taken from a glioma patient whose treatment included an IDH1 peptide vaccine. Receptors originate from a man between 50 and 59 years old with glioma.

This clone has just a few counts. Here the CDR3 DNA reads TGTGCCAGCAGTTATTGGGACAGGGGGCTCTCCTACGAGCAGTACTTC. This gives the protein CASSYWDRGLSYEQYF. This chain connects TRBV6-6 to TRBJ2-7; the match to TRBD1 covers 12 bases. CDR3 length equals 16 residues. Germline-derived CDR1 and CDR2 are MNHNY and SVGAGI (reference sequence). Losses at the gene ends were 3 bases for V and 0 bases for J; bases not matched to a gene: 3.

The V and J genes are TRBV18 and TRBJ1-1; D remains ambiguous. Per germline, CDR1 KGHSH and CDR2 LQKENI. The CDR3 loop spans 14 amino acids. V gave up 2 bases and J gave up 4 bases, with 11 bases separating them. The CDR3 DNA sequence: TGTGCCAGCTCACCATTGAGTGAGGGCACTGAAGCTTTCTTT. Amino acid sequence: CASSPLSEGTEAFF.

This clone was counted between two and nine times. This chain links TRBV7-6 with TRBJ1-2; D gene ambiguous. The CDR3 loop spans 14 amino acids. CDR1 is SGHVS and CDR2 is FNYEAQ in the germline V gene. V gave up 5 bases and J gave up 4 bases, with 14 bases separating them. The CDR3 DNA follows: TGTGCCAGCAGCCCCACCGCCGGACTCTATGGCTACACCTTC. Translated, it gives CASSPTAGLYGYTF. Based on the CDR3 plus reference TRBV7-6 and TRBJ1-2, the full variable domain is GAGVSQSPRYKVTKRGQDVALRCDPISGHVSLYWYRQALGQGPEFLTYFNYEAQQDKSGLPNDRFSAERPEGSISTLTIQRTEQRDSAMYRCASSPTAGLYGYTFGSGTRLTVV.

This rearrangement joins TRBV5-1 to TRBJ2-5; D is unclear. V was shortened by 3 bases and J by 5 bases, with 8 bases between the two germline ends. The CDR3 has 12 amino acids. CDR1 and CDR2 from the germline V gene are SGHRS and YFSETQ. CDR3 DNA sequence: TGCGCCAGCAGCTCACCAGAGGAGACCCAGTACTTC. Translating it yields CASSSPEETQYF.

The V gene is TRBV18, the J gene TRBJ2-2; D is unresolved. Trimming stripped 5 bases from V and 1 base from J, with 8 bases between. This CDR3 is built from 14 residues. Germline CDR1 is KGHSH and CDR2 is LQKENI. CDR3 sequence (DNA): TGTGCCAGCTCAAGGACGGGGAACACCGGGGAGCTGTTTTTT. This codes for CASSRTGNTGELFF.

This sequence joins TRBV19 and TRBJ2-7; D is possibly TRBD2 (6 bases). The CDR3 loop spans 14 amino acids. Germline CDR1 and CDR2: LNHDA and SQIVND (reference sequence). V was trimmed by 3 bases and J by 3 bases, leaving 12 bases between them. This chain's CDR3 is CASSITGVVYEQYF. The CDR3 bases are TGTGCCAGTAGTATTACGGGGGTCGTCTACGAGCAGTACTTC.

This clone was observed a handful of times. The chain links TRBV11-2 to TRBJ1-4; no clear D gene. The CDR3 contains 14 residues. CDR1 is SGHAT and CDR2 is FQNNGV in the germline V gene. The V and J ends lost 5 bases and 7 bases respectively, with 14 bases between them. CDR3 nucleotides: TGTGCCAGCAGCCAACGGTCGTCGGGTGAAAAACTGTTTTTT. It encodes CASSQRSSGEKLFF.

The CDR3 reads CASSAGLIPLGYTF. For the CDR3, the DNA is TGTGCCAGTAGCGCGGGCCTCATTCCCCTTGGCTACACCTTC. V and J are TRBV19 and TRBJ1-2; D is ambiguous. Germline V CDR1 and CDR2: LNHDA, SQIVND (reference sequence). Trimming took 6 bases from V and 7 from J, leaving 18 bases between them. This CDR3 region has 14 residues.

J is TRBJ2-7 and V is TRBV2, with D perhaps matching TRBD2 (5 bases). The CDR3 loop spans 15 amino acids. Germline-derived CDR1 and CDR2 are SNHLY and FYNNEI. Trimming removed 1 base at V and 2 bases at J, with 12 bases between. The CDR3 spells CASSEDGNWAYEQYF. CDR3 sequence (DNA): TGTGCCAGCAGTGAAGACGGGAACTGGGCCTACGAGCAGTACTTC.

The chain recombines TRBV19 with TRBJ1-1, with D possibly matching TRBD1 (5 bases). CDR3 length equals 16 residues. Germline V gene lookup returns CDR1 LNHDA and CDR2 SQIVND (reference sequence). Trimming took off 0 bases at V and 7 bases at J, with 18 bases between the two ends. The CDR3 coding sequence is TGTGCCAGTAGTATAGATAAAGGGGACGGACACCTTGAAGCTTTCTTT. Translated, it gives CASSIDKGDGHLEAFF.

This clone was seen a handful of times. The chain uses TRBV13 and TRBJ1-3; TRBD1 is a possible D gene (5 bases). The CDR3 covers 17 residues. V was trimmed by 5 bases and J by 0 bases, leaving 17 bases between them. Germline V gene lookup returns CDR1 PRHDT and CDR2 FYEKMQ (reference sequence). CDR3 bases: TGTGCCAGCAGCCGAAGCGGGGCCCAGGTCTCTGGAAACACCATATATTTT. The encoded protein is CASSRSGAQVSGNTIYF.

The chain uses TRBV15 and TRBJ2-3; no reliable D call. CDR1 is LNHNV, CDR2 YYDKDF, per germline (reference sequence). Trimming stripped 1 base from V and 0 bases from J, with 8 bases between. The CDR3 loop spans 15 amino acids. CDR3 coding DNA: TGTGCCACCAGCAGAGGTCTCGATAGCACAGATACGCAGTATTTT. Its protein product is CATSRGLDSTDTQYF.

The chain carries TRBV7-3 and TRBJ2-1, with D unclear. Per the germline V gene, CDR1 is SGHTA and CDR2 is FQGTGA. V was cut by 6 bases and J by 4 bases, with 10 bases left in between. This CDR3 has 13 amino acids. The CDR3 spells CASSSSPYNEQFF. Here the CDR3 DNA reads TGTGCCAGCAGTTCTAGTCCGTACAATGAGCAGTTCTTC.

The chain couples TRBV5-1 to TRBJ2-3, with 10 bases matching TRBD2. From germline, CDR1 is SGHRS and CDR2 YFSETQ. The CDR3 loop spans 17 amino acids. V lost 4 bases and J lost 2; bases outside the gene matches: 10. The CDR3 loop reads CASSKIGLAANTDTQYF. Written as DNA, the CDR3 is TGCGCCAGCAGCAAAATCGGACTAGCGGCGAACACAGATACGCAGTATTTT.

The chain couples TRBV5-1 to TRBJ1-1; maybe TRBD1 (6 bases). The germline V gene encodes CDR1 SGHRS and CDR2 YFSETQ. V was trimmed by 6 bases and J by 2 bases, leaving 14 bases between them. The CDR3 totals 14 residues. Written as DNA, the CDR3 is TGCGCCAGCAACTCCGGGACACCAAACACTGAAGCTTTCTTT. The encoded protein is CASNSGTPNTEAFF.